This T cell receptor beta chain was captured by sequencing in a study of radiotherapy plus CTLA-4 blockade in lung cancer. Study-level background: The study recorded objective responses in about 20% of patients and disease control in 31%.

Only in-frame clones appear in the TCRdb table, and some are missing; sequencing was by immunoSEQ multiplex PCR. This table holds about 43,000 clones, about two thirds found once. Looked up from germline, CDR1 is MNHEY and CDR2 is SMNVEV (reference sequence). This CDR3 region has 16 residues. The V and J ends lost 5 bases and 6 bases, in that order; junction bases with no gene match: 11. This specimen was peripheral blood, taken from a patient treated with radiotherapy plus ipilimumab. V gene TRBV27 combines with J gene TRBJ1-5; 9 bases align to TRBD1. The TCR comes from a human donor with non-small cell lung cancer who had a partial response to radiotherapy plus ipilimumab. This CDR3 is CASSPSLGQGGQPQHF. The CDR3, as DNA: TGTGCCAGCAGTCCCTCCTTGGGACAGGGCGGTCAGCCCCAGCATTTT.